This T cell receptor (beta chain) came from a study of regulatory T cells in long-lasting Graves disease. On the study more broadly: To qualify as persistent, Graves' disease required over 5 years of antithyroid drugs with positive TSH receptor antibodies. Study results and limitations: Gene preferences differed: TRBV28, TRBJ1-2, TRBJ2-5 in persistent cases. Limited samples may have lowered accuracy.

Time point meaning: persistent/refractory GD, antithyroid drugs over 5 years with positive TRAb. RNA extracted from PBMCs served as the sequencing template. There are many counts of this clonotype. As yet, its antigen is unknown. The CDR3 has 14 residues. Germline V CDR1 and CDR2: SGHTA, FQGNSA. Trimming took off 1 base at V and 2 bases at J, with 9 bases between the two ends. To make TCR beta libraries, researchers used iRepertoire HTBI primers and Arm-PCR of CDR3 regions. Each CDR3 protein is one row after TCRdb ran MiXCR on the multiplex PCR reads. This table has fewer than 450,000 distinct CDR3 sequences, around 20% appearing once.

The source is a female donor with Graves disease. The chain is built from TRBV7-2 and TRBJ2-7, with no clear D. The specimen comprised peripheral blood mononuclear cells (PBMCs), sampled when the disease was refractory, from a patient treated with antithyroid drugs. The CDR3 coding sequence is TGTGCCAGCAGCTTAGTTGGAGATCCCTACGAGCAGTACTTC. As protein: CASSLVGDPYEQYF.